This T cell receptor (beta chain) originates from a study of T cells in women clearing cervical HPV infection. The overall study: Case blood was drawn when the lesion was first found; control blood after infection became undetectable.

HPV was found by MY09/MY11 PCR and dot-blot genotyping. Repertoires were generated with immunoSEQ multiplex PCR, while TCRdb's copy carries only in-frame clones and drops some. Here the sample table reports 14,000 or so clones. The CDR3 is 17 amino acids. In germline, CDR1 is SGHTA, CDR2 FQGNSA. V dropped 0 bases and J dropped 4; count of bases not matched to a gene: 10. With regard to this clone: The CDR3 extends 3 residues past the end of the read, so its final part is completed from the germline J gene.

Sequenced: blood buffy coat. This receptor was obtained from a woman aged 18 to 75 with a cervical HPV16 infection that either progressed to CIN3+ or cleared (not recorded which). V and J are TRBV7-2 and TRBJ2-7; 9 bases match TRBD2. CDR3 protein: CASSLAGLANRVYEQYF. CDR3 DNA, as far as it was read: TGTGCCAGCAGCTTAGCAGGACTAGCGAACCGAGTTTACGAG.